This is a list of T cell receptor beta chains from one sample in a study of T cell repertoires in cytomegalovirus infection. TCRdb analysed the reads with MiXCR anew, one entry per CDR3 protein. The data hold 680,000 or so distinct CDR3 sequences, with 33% observed a single time. These receptors' antigens are unknown. This material consisted of cultured PBMCs, taken from culture after CMV antigen stimulation. Receptor source: a human donor in good health (CMV status not recorded). Some clones in this sample may be carry-over from other donors' samples. The CDR3 runs from the conserved cysteine through the conserved F or W.

V: TRBV20-1; J: TRBJ2-3; CDR3: CSARGISGTTDTQYF
V: TRBV20-1; J: TRBJ2-1; CDR3: CSARVDGAYNEQFF
V: TRBV5-8; J: TRBJ2-2; CDR3: CASSLLMTSGGWSNTGELFF
V: TRBV27; J: TRBJ1-5; CDR3: CASSQIDSSNQPQHF
V: TRBV7-9; J: TRBJ2-7; CDR3: CASSPPREDPYEQYF
V: TRBV7-2; J: TRBJ2-1; CDR3: CASSLVGHFPGDEQFF
V: TRBV7-2; J: TRBJ2-1; CDR3: CASSSRGAHEQFF
V: TRBV7-9; J: TRBJ1-1; CDR3: CASSFQTEAFF
V: TRBV12-5; J: TRBJ2-2; CDR3: CASGIKAGGYTGELFF
V: TRBV25-1; J: TRBJ1-1; CDR3: CASSELDRADTEAFF
V: TRBV14; J: TRBJ1-5; CDR3: CASSQDYLSNQPQHF
V: TRBV6-2/TRBV6-3; J: TRBJ2-7; CDR3: CASSRPGQGIYEQYF
V: TRBV28; J: TRBJ1-5; CDR3: CASIPPGVGQPQHF
V: TRBV12-5; J: TRBJ2-3; CDR3: CASGPGLAGGTDTQYF
V: TRBV7-2; J: TRBJ1-3; CDR3: CASSRDSHSGNTIYF
V: TRBV11-2; J: TRBJ2-1; CDR3: CASRQAGVGYNEQFF
V: TRBV7-9; J: TRBJ2-1; CDR3: CASSSDWTGINEQFF
V: TRBV20-1; J: TRBJ2-1; CDR3: CSAISWTSGRYNEQFF
V: TRBV20-1; J: TRBJ2-7; CDR3: CSAQRQSYEQYF
V: TRBV2; J: TRBJ2-7; CDR3: CASTRSRVGSYEQYF
V: TRBV6-1; J: TRBJ1-1; CDR3: CASRSNTEAFF
V: TRBV12-3/TRBV12-4; J: TRBJ2-3; CDR3: CASRSSWADTQYF
V: TRBV6-2/TRBV6-3; J: TRBJ2-5; CDR3: CASSFWTGEETQYF
V: TRBV7-9; J: TRBJ2-2; CDR3: CASSRDGTGELFF
V: TRBV20-1; J: TRBJ2-5; CDR3: CGVSRVGVQETQYF
V: TRBV6-1; J: TRBJ1-2; CDR3: CASSFVGGDYTF
V: TRBV15; J: TRBJ2-3; CDR3: CATSRGRDSTDTQYF
V: TRBV20-1; J: TRBJ2-1; CDR3: CSASRPAGGKFF
V: TRBV18; J: TRBJ2-1; CDR3: CASSPPGIAGTEQFF
V: TRBV5-6; J: TRBJ1-2; CDR3: CASSFTNRPNYGYTF
V: TRBV7-9; J: TRBJ2-5; CDR3: CASSFSLQETQYF
V: TRBV11-2; J: TRBJ2-7; CDR3: CATGRQADIKQYF
V: TRBV10-3; J: TRBJ1-6; CDR3: CAISESGSPLHF
V: TRBV7-8; J: TRBJ2-1; CDR3: CASSRERESYNEQFF
V: TRBV7-8; J: TRBJ2-3; CDR3: CASSLRGGPTDTQYF
V: TRBV7-8; J: TRBJ1-6; CDR3: CASSLGAGGTSPLHF
V: TRBV7-2; J: TRBJ2-2; CDR3: CASSFDRGSGEPFF
V: TRBV5-4; J: TRBJ2-3; CDR3: CASSPEVAPDTQYF
V: TRBV7-2; J: TRBJ2-1; CDR3: CASSWGTSGTFEQFF
V: TRBV12-3/TRBV12-4; J: TRBJ1-1; CDR3: CASSSLSLGPSAEAFF
V: TRBV4-1; J: TRBJ1-6; CDR3: CASSAKVSTLTYNSPLHF
V: TRBV6-5; J: TRBJ1-2; CDR3: CASTAQSGAYGYTF
V: TRBV2; J: TRBJ2-1; CDR3: CASKPRTTRSEQFF